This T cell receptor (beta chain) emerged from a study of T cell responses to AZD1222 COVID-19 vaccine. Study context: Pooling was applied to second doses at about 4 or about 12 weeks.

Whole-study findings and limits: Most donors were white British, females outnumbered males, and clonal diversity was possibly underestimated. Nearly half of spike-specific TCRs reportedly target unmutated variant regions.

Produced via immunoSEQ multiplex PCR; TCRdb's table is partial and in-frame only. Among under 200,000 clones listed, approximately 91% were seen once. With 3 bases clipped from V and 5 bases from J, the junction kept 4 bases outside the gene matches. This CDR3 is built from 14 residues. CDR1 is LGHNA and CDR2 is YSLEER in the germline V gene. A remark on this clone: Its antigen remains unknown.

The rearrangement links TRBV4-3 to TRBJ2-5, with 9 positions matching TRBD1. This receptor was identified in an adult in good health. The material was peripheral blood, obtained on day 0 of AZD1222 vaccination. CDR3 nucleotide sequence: TGCGCCAGCAGCCACACAGGGGGCCGTGAGACCCAGTACTTC. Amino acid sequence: CASSHTGGRETQYF.